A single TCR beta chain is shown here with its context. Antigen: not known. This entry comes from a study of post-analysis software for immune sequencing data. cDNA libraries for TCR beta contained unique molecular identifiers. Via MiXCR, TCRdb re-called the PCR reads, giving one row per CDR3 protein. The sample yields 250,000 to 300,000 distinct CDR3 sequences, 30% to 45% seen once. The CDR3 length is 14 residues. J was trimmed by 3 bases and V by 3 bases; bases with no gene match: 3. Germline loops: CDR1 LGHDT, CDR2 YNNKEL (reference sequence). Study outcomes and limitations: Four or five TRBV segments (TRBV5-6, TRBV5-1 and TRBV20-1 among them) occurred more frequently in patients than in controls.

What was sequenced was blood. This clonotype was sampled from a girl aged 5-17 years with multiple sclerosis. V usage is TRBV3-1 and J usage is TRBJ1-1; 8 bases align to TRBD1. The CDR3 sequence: CASSHQGAYTEAFF. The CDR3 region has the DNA TGTGCCAGCAGCCATCAGGGGGCCTACACTGAAGCTTTCTTT.